A selection of T cell receptor beta chains follows, all from one sample in a study of Ad26.COV2.S vaccination and SARS-CoV-2 variants. Measured with immunoSEQ multiplex PCR; TCRdb has only the in-frame clones, and not every one. Counted here are about 480,000 clones, 87% occurring once; the ten biggest clones make up roughly 13%. The starting material was peripheral blood, obtained in a trial of Ad26.COV2.S vaccine versus placebo. These receptors all come from a person between 18 and 65 years old who received the Ad26.COV2.S COVID-19 vaccine or a placebo. Each CDR3 is given with its conserved first and last residue. D genes are given only for firm matches. Only part of the rows carry a size: once, few, many, or a class if the clone is expanded.

d_call: TRBD1
j_call: TRBJ1-4
v_call: TRBV19
clone_size: few
cdr3_aa: CASKPGQGVGTNEKLFF
cdr3_nt: TGTGCCAGTAAGCCGGGACAGGGAGTTGGAACTAATGAAAAACTGTTTTTT

d_call: TRBD1
j_call: TRBJ2-7
v_call: TRBV3-1/TRBV3-2
clone_size: -
cdr3_aa: CASSQEDRAYEQYF
cdr3_nt: TGTGCCAGCAGCCAAGAGGACAGGGCCTACGAGCAGTACTTC

d_call: TRBD2
j_call: TRBJ2-1
v_call: TRBV15
clone_size: -
cdr3_aa: CATSFRTSGPEQFF
cdr3_nt: TGTGCCACCAGCTTTCGGACTAGCGGACCCGAGCAGTTCTTC

d_call: -
j_call: TRBJ2-1
v_call: TRBV7-9
clone_size: -
cdr3_aa: CASSLPIRANEQFF
cdr3_nt: TGTGCCAGCAGCTTGCCCATTAGGGCAAATGAGCAGTTCTTC

d_call: TRBD2
j_call: TRBJ2-3
v_call: TRBV28
clone_size: -
cdr3_aa: CASSSGLAGLTDTQYF
cdr3_nt: TGTGCCAGCAGTTCGGGACTAGCGGGGCTCACAGATACGCAGTATTTT

d_call: -
j_call: TRBJ2-7
v_call: TRBV25-1
clone_size: -
cdr3_aa: CASSELASLHEQYF
cdr3_nt: TGTGCCAGCAGTGAACTAGCATCACTACACGAGCAGTACTTC

d_call: -
j_call: TRBJ1-2
v_call: TRBV28
clone_size: -
cdr3_aa: CASSDLPAETARWNYGYTF
cdr3_nt: TGTGCCAGCAGCGACCTTCCAGCTGAGACAGCCAGGTGGAACTATGGCTACACCTTC

d_call: -
j_call: TRBJ1-2
v_call: TRBV2
clone_size: -
cdr3_aa: CASNGLGSYGYTF
cdr3_nt: TGTGCCAGCAACGGGTTGGGTTCCTATGGCTACACCTTC

d_call: TRBD2
j_call: TRBJ2-7
v_call: TRBV11-3
clone_size: -
cdr3_aa: CASSPGGLAGLSGYEQYF
cdr3_nt: TGTGCCAGCAGCCCAGGGGGACTAGCGGGACTAAGTGGCTACGAGCAGTACTTC

d_call: -
j_call: TRBJ2-7
v_call: TRBV5-8
clone_size: -
cdr3_aa: CASSFRGGYEQYF
cdr3_nt: TGTGCCAGCAGCTTCCGCGGAGGTTACGAGCAGTACTTC

d_call: -
j_call: TRBJ2-2
v_call: TRBV5-4
clone_size: -
cdr3_aa: CASSLANTGELFF
cdr3_nt: TGTGCCAGCAGCTTGGCCAATACCGGGGAGCTGTTTTTT

d_call: -
j_call: TRBJ2-3
v_call: TRBV27
clone_size: once
cdr3_aa: CASSLIRFSASTDTQYF
cdr3_nt: TGTGCCAGCAGTTTAATTCGGTTTAGCGCAAGCACAGATACGCAGTATTTT

d_call: TRBD1
j_call: TRBJ2-2
v_call: TRBV9
clone_size: once
cdr3_aa: CASSTPFGQGDTGELFF
cdr3_nt: TGTGCCAGCAGCACCCCATTCGGGCAGGGGGATACCGGGGAGCTGTTTTTT

d_call: -
j_call: TRBJ1-1
v_call: TRBV7-6
clone_size: -
cdr3_aa: CASSTGTSSVNTEAFF
cdr3_nt: TGTGCCAGCAGCACGGGGACCTCCAGCGTGAACACTGAAGCTTTCTTT

d_call: -
j_call: TRBJ1-2
v_call: TRBV10-1
clone_size: -
cdr3_aa: CASAGAPGSYGYTF
cdr3_nt: TGCGCCAGCGCTGGGGCCCCAGGGTCCTATGGCTACACCTTC

d_call: -
j_call: TRBJ2-7
v_call: TRBV3-1/TRBV3-2
clone_size: -
cdr3_aa: CASSPRGPTRSYEQYF
cdr3_nt: TGTGCCAGCAGCCCCCGCGGCCCGACGAGGTCCTACGAGCAGTACTTC